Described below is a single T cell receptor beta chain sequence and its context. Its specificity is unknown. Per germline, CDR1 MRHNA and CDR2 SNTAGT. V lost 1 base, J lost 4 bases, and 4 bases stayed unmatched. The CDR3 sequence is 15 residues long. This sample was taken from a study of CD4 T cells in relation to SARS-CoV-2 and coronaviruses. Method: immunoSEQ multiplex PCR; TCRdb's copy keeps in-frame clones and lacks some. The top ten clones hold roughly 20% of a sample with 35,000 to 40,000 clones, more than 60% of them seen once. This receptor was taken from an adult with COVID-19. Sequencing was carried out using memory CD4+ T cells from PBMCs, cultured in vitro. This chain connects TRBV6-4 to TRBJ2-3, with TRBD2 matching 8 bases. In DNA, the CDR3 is TGTGCCAGCAGTGACTTCCCGACTAGCGCAGATACGCAGTATTTT. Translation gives CASSDFPTSADTQYF.